This T cell receptor (beta chain) was sequenced during a study of cytomegalovirus exposure and HLA in healthy donors. Study-level points and caveats: Upon later analysis, HLA-associated TCR beta chains proved more clonally expanded than other, equally common chains.

The junction had 3 bases not matched to a gene; V was cut back by 3 bases and J by 4 bases. CDR1 and CDR2 (germline): SNHLY, FYNNEI. The CDR3 contains 15 residues. Comment on this clone: Its antigen is unknown.

Both 60 Vbeta primers and 13 Jbeta primers went into the PCR. Repertoires were generated with immunoSEQ multiplex PCR, while TCRdb's copy carries only in-frame clones and drops some. The sample has 52,000 or so clones; around 78% are singletons. The TCR was taken from a female donor in good health and CMV-seronegative. Sample: PBMCs. This rearrangement joins TRBV2 to TRBJ2-1; 10 positions match TRBD2. The CDR3 DNA reads TGTGCCAGCAGTGATAGCGGGGGGCCATACAATGAGCAGTTCTTC. It yields the protein CASSDSGGPYNEQFF.